The 29 T cell receptor beta chains below all came from one sample that was sequenced in a study of CD8+CD57+ T cells in acquired aplastic anemia (dated by TCRdb to about 2018). For sequencing, an Illumina HiSeq 2000 was employed. Genomic DNA served as template for TCR beta VDJ combination and CDR3 sequence profiling. TCRdb trimmed public reads at Q25 via fastp, called clones via MiXCR and kept in-frame beta chains. CDR3 protein duplicates are merged, each entry listing the most common genes and DNA. For this sample the table gives about 270,000 distinct CDR3 sequences, of which roughly 50% were detected only once. The ten largest make up approximately 8.2% of the sample. The material sequenced was sorted CD4+, CD8+, or CD8+CD57+ T cells (not recorded which) from PBMCs. Every receptor here comes from a human donor with severe aplastic anemia or a healthy control (not recorded which).

The J gene is TRBJ2-3, the V gene TRBV24-1; D perhaps matches TRBD1 (5 bases). The germline V gene has CDR1 KGHDR and CDR2 SFDVKD. V dropped 2 bases and J dropped 2 bases, with 13 bases sitting between them. The CDR3 totals 16 residues. In nucleotides, the CDR3 is TGTGCCACCAGTGATTCAGGGCAGACCTACACAGATACGCAGTATTTT. Amino acid sequence: CATSDSGQTYTDTQYF.

This clonotype has ten or more counts. The J gene is TRBJ1-5, the V gene TRBV6-5; 8 bases are shared with TRBD1. CDR1 and CDR2 (germline): MNHEY, SVGAGI. V lost 5 bases to trimming and J lost 3 bases; unmatched junction nucleotides: 6. This CDR3 has 15 residues. CDR3 protein: CASSARTGSNQPQHF. DNA for the CDR3: TGTGCCAGCAGTGCCAGGACAGGGTCCAATCAGCCCCAGCATTTT.

The genes are TRBV29-1 and TRBJ2-3; TRBD2 matches at 9 bases. V was clipped by 6 bases and J by 8 bases; unmatched bases: 15. CDR3 length: 15 residues. Germline assignment: CDR1 SQVTM and CDR2 ANQGSEA. CDR3 DNA sequence: TGCAGCGTCGCATCGACTAGCGGAGTTTTTGCTACGCAGTATTTT. Its translation: CSVASTSGVFATQYF.

V gene TRBV5-1 combines with J gene TRBJ2-5, with 10 bases aligning to TRBD1. Gene TRBJ2-7 matches the end of the DNA better, so the J call may be wrong. The CDR3 loop spans 16 amino acids. Germline loops: CDR1 SGHRS, CDR2 YFSETQ. This chain's CDR3 is CASSWGQGPTRYEQYF. CDR3 DNA: TGCGCCAGCAGCTGGGGACAGGGGCCTACCCGTTACGAGCAGTACTTC.

The V call is TRBV10-3, the J call TRBJ1-4, with D possibly matching TRBD1 (6 bases). The CDR3 runs 14 residues. V was pared by 10 bases and J by 0 bases, with 12 bases between. Germline CDR1 ENHRY, CDR2 SYGVKD. DNA for the CDR3: TGTGCCACCCTGGACAGTACAACTAATGAAAAACTGTTTTTT. This encodes CATLDSTTNEKLFF.

The sample holds many counts of this clonotype. This chain connects TRBV24-1 to TRBJ2-3, with D unclear. The CDR3 spans 14 residues. V was trimmed by 2 bases and J by 3 bases, leaving 8 bases between them. The V gene's germline CDR1 is KGHDR and CDR2 SFDVKD. The CDR3 protein is CATSDWDETDTQYF. The CDR3 region has the DNA TGTGCCACCAGTGATTGGGATGAAACAGATACGCAGTATTTT.

The V call is TRBV19, the J call TRBJ2-2; D possibly matches TRBD1 or TRBD2 (5 bases each). This CDR3 has 13 residues. Germline-derived CDR1 and CDR2 are LNHDA and SQIVND (reference sequence). V was shortened by 5 bases and J by 8 bases, with 12 bases between the two germline ends. The CDR3 nucleotides read TGTGCCAGTAGTTGGGGGAAGAGGGGGGAGCTGTTTTTT. It specifies CASSWGKRGELFF.

This clonotype was seen at least ten times. The V call is TRBV7-8, the J call TRBJ2-1; 7 nucleotides agree with TRBD2. CDR3 length equals 15 residues. V gave up 1 base and J gave up 10 bases; unmatched junction bases: 10. Per germline, CDR1 SGHVS and CDR2 FQNEAQ. For the CDR3, the DNA is TGTGCCAGCAGCTTAGGGGTCAGCGGGGCCCAGGAGCAGTTCTTC. Translation: CASSLGVSGAQEQFF.

This clonotype was detected ten times or more. The chain is built from TRBV5-1 and TRBJ2-7, with D perhaps TRBD1 (6 bases). Germline V gene lookup returns CDR1 SGHRS and CDR2 YFSETQ. CDR3 length: 15 residues. V lost 5 bases, J lost 2 bases, and 17 bases lay in between. The DNA of the CDR3 is TGCGCCAGCAGTGAGACAGGCCATGGTGCCTACGAGCAGTACTTC. It specifies CASSETGHGAYEQYF.

This clonotype was observed at least ten times. The rearrangement uses TRBV5-6 and TRBJ2-7, with D possibly matching TRBD1 (6 bases). V lost 4 bases to trimming and J lost 4 bases, with 15 bases between them. This CDR3 region has 14 residues. The germline CDR1 and CDR2 sequences are SGHDT and YYEEEE. The CDR3 loop is CASSRLAGEYEQYF. The CDR3 region has the DNA TGTGCCAGCAGCCGTTTAGCAGGGGAGTACGAGCAGTACTTC.

The J gene is TRBJ1-6, the V gene TRBV5-1; no reliable D call. The CDR3 consists of 14 residues. Germline CDR1 reads SGHRS; CDR2 reads YFSETQ. Trimming stripped 4 bases from V and 6 bases from J, with 11 bases between. CDR3 loop: CASSRQITNSPLHF. CDR3 DNA sequence: TGCGCCAGCAGCCGTCAGATTACTAATTCACCCCTCCACTTT. The full variable domain, its missing parts supplied by reference TRBV5-1 and TRBJ1-6, is KAGVTQTPRYLIKTRGQQVTLSCSPISGHRSVSWYQQTPGQGLQFLFEYFSETQRNKGNFPGRFSGRQFSNSRSEMNVSTLELGDSALYLCASSRQITNSPLHFGNGTRLTVT.

Worth noting for this clonotype: The missing conserved phenylalanine or tryptophan at the end of this CDR3 makes a read error likely. This CDR3 reads CASSPNQGSYNEQFV. The CDR3 DNA reads TGTGCCAGCAGCCCGAACCAGGGTTCCTACAATGAGCAGTTCGTC. This chain links TRBV7-3 with TRBJ2-1; a possible D gene is TRBD1 (5 bases). In germline, CDR1 is SGHTA, CDR2 FQGTGA. The V end lost 5 bases, the J end lost 1 base, and 12 bases lay between the germline ends. The CDR3 contains 15 residues.

J is TRBJ2-2 and V is TRBV7-2; 7 positions agree with TRBD1. Per the germline V gene, CDR1 is SGHTA and CDR2 is FQGNSA. V trimming: 5 bases; J trimming: 6 bases; junction bases outside the gene matches: 15. This CDR3 spans 17 amino acids. CDR3 amino acids: CASSPRTGYFPAGELFF. CDR3 DNA sequence: TGTGCCAGCAGCCCGAGGACAGGTTATTTTCCCGCCGGGGAGCTGTTTTTT.

This clonotype has a handful of counts. This rearrangement joins TRBV10-3 to TRBJ2-1, with a possible D match to TRBD2 (5 bases). Germline loops: CDR1 ENHRY, CDR2 SYGVKD. The V and J ends lost 2 bases and 9 bases respectively, with 8 bases between them. CDR3 length equals 12 residues. The chain's CDR3 is CAISEAEGEQFF. In nucleotides, the CDR3 is TGTGCCATCAGTGAGGCAGAGGGTGAGCAGTTCTTC.

This clonotype was recorded many times. The J gene is TRBJ2-2, the V gene TRBV12-3 or TRBV12-4; 9 bases fit TRBD1. V shed 6 bases and J 5 bases; nucleotides not matched to a gene: 4. CDR3 length: 14 amino acids. CDR3 residues: CASSEQGATGELFF. In DNA, the CDR3 is TGTGCCAGCAGCGAACAGGGGGCAACCGGGGAGCTGTTTTTT.

About this clonotype itself: This likely comes from a read error, as the CDR3 has no conserved phenylalanine or tryptophan at its end. This sequence joins TRBV7-2 and TRBJ2-5; D unclear. The V end lost 4 bases, the J end lost 4 bases, and 13 bases lay between the germline ends. Germline V gene lookup returns CDR1 SGHTA and CDR2 FQGNSA. The CDR3 totals 14 residues. The CDR3 DNA sequence: TGTGCCAGCAGCTCCATACAAGGCAGAGAGACCCAGTACGTC. This encodes CASSSIQGRETQYV.

Details on this clonotype: The conserved phenylalanine or tryptophan is not found at the CDR3 terminus, so this likely reflects a read error. The V call is TRBV7-8, the J call TRBJ1-2, with D unresolved. CDR3 length equals 15 residues. Germline values: CDR1 SGHVS, CDR2 FQNEAQ. V was pared by 4 bases and J by 2 bases, with 14 bases between. CDR3 amino acids: CASSSQLGRNYGYTR. In DNA form, the CDR3 reads TGTGCCAGCAGCTCCCAACTGGGCAGGAACTATGGCTACACCCGC.

This clonotype was counted at least ten times. The chain combines TRBV30 with TRBJ2-1; maybe TRBD1 (6 bases). The CDR3 contains 11 residues. The V gene lost 5 bases and the J gene lost 5 bases, with 7 bases spanning the gap. Per germline, CDR1 GTSNPN and CDR2 SVGIG (reference sequence). The chain's CDR3 is CAWGQNNEQFF. As DNA, the CDR3 is TGTGCCTGGGGACAGAACAATGAGCAGTTCTTC.

A few counts support this clonotype. The J gene is TRBJ1-3, the V gene TRBV7-8; 7 nucleotides line up with TRBD1. Germline CDR1 reads SGHVS; CDR2 reads FQNEAQ. J lost 0 bases, V lost 8 bases, and 4 bases had no gene match. This CDR3 comprises 14 residues. The CDR3 sequence: CASAYRGSGNTIYF. The CDR3 DNA follows: TGTGCCAGCGCATACAGGGGCTCTGGAAACACCATATATTTT.

The rearrangement uses TRBV6-5 and TRBJ1-2; unclear D gene. The V end was cut by 3 bases, the J end by 12 bases, with 11 bases between. Germline loops: CDR1 MNHEY, CDR2 SVGAGI. The CDR3 is 11 residues long. CDR3 loop: CASSYRSGNTF. DNA of the CDR3: TGTGCCAGCAGTTATCGGTCTGGAAACACCTTC.

The rearrangement joins TRBV27 to TRBJ1-5; unclear D gene. The CDR3 runs 16 residues. The V end lost 1 base, the J end lost 0 bases, and 10 bases lay between the germline ends. The germline CDR1 and CDR2 sequences are MNHEY and SMNVEV (reference sequence). Written as DNA, the CDR3 is TGTGCCAGCAGTTTATTTGGCTCTTATAGCAATCAGCCCCAGCATTTT. Translating gives CASSLFGSYSNQPQHF.

Details on this clonotype: The conserved final phenylalanine or tryptophan is absent from the CDR3, which likely points to a read error. V is TRBV7-6 and J is TRBJ1-2; perhaps TRBD1 as D (5 bases). This CDR3 spans 14 amino acids. Germline-derived CDR1 and CDR2 are SGHVS and FNYEAQ. The CDR3 loop reads CASSVAGTDYGYTV. The DNA of the CDR3 is TGTGCCAGCAGCGTAGCCGGGACGGACTATGGCTACACCGTC.

The V call is TRBV29-1, the J call TRBJ1-1; D ambiguous. Per the germline V gene, CDR1 is SQVTM and CDR2 is ANQGSEA. V lost 1 base and J 4 bases, leaving 19 bases between the germline ends. This CDR3 region has 16 residues. The CDR3 sequence is CSVEVLYKGTSTEAFF. In DNA, the CDR3 is TGCAGCGTTGAAGTCCTTTACAAGGGAACGAGCACTGAAGCTTTCTTT.

In its sample, this clonotype was seen many times. V is TRBV19 and J is TRBJ1-5; D unresolved. This CDR3 has 13 amino acids. Trimming stripped 8 bases from V and 1 base from J, with 9 bases between. Germline values: CDR1 LNHDA, CDR2 SQIVND (reference sequence). The CDR3 region is CASRLGSNQPQHF. The DNA for the CDR3 is TGTGCCAGTCGTCTCGGAAGCAATCAGCCCCAGCATTTT.

This clonotype turned up a few times. The J gene is TRBJ2-3, the V gene TRBV24-1; 9 bases agree with TRBD1. The V and J ends lost 5 bases and 7 bases, in that order; junction bases with no gene match: 12. Germline lookup yields CDR1 KGHDR and CDR2 SFDVKD. The length of the CDR3 is 16 residues. CDR3 in amino acids: CATSASWTGDSNTQYF. CDR3 DNA: TGTGCCACCAGTGCATCGTGGACAGGGGACTCGAATACGCAGTATTTT.

V usage is TRBV19 and J usage is TRBJ1-2, with D unclear. Trimming pared 3 bases from V and 1 base from J, leaving 6 bases between. The CDR3 runs to 13 residues. Per germline, CDR1 LNHDA and CDR2 SQIVND (reference sequence). CDR3 bases: TGTGCCAGTAGTATTCTGAATAACTATGGCTACACCTTC. Its protein product is CASSILNNYGYTF.

This chain joins TRBV27 and TRBJ1-1, with D hard to call. Trimming left V 6 bases short and J 5 bases short, with 16 bases between. The CDR3 is made up of 14 amino acids. Germline V gives CDR1 MNHEY, CDR2 SMNVEV (reference sequence). CDR3 coding DNA: TGTGCCAGCAGCTCTATGAGGGCTCGGACTGAAGCTTTCTTT. Residues: CASSSMRARTEAFF.

This clonotype was observed a few times. The J gene is TRBJ2-5, the V gene TRBV2, with D possibly being TRBD2 (6 bases). Germline assignment: CDR1 SNHLY and CDR2 FYNNEI. CDR3 length equals 14 residues. V was cut by 5 bases and J by 2 bases, with 12 bases left in between. CDR3 DNA sequence: TGTGCCAGCAGTTCCGGGGCGGGACAAGAGACCCAGTACTTC. Protein sequence: CASSSGAGQETQYF.

This chain uses TRBV29-1 with TRBJ2-7; D may match TRBD1 or TRBD2 (5 bases each). This CDR3 has 13 amino acids. V shed 8 bases and J shed 0 bases, with 14 bases lying between them. Germline V gives CDR1 SQVTM, CDR2 ANQGSEA. The CDR3 DNA sequence: TGCAGCAAGCCGGGGACGAGCTCCTACGAGCAGTACTTC. Residues: CSKPGTSSYEQYF.